Given below is one TCR beta chain in context. Original processing notes: Estimates of nucleated cell counts were drawn from the amplification of reference gene primers. Generated by immunoSEQ multiplex PCR, the TCRdb table keeps only in-frame clones and is missing some. That table gives V, J and clone size, and the DNA gave D and trimming. The table shows 110,000 to 150,000 clones, with around 87% occurring only once. The data derive from a study of blood T cell repertoires in COVID-19. Recruits, aged roughly 18 to 95 years, lived in 20 to 30 US areas. Membership in each cohort depended on participant-reported clinical history. Each recovered donor of Cohort 3 presented with two negative PCRs, clearance, or symptom resolution. The CDR3 is made up of 14 amino acids. Trimming removed 6 bases from V and 9 bases from J, with 18 bases in between. From germline, CDR1 is MDHEN and CDR2 SYDVKM.

This sequence originates from a man aged 55 to 70 who had recovered from COVID-19. The sample taken for sequencing was PBMCs or T cells enriched from blood (not recorded which). The chain joins TRBV28 to TRBJ2-1; TRBD1 is a possible D gene (5 bases). CDR3 sequence reads: CASSPAGRTGEQFF. The CDR3 coding sequence is TGTGCCAGCAGCCCCGCCGGGCGCACAGGTGAGCAGTTCTTC.